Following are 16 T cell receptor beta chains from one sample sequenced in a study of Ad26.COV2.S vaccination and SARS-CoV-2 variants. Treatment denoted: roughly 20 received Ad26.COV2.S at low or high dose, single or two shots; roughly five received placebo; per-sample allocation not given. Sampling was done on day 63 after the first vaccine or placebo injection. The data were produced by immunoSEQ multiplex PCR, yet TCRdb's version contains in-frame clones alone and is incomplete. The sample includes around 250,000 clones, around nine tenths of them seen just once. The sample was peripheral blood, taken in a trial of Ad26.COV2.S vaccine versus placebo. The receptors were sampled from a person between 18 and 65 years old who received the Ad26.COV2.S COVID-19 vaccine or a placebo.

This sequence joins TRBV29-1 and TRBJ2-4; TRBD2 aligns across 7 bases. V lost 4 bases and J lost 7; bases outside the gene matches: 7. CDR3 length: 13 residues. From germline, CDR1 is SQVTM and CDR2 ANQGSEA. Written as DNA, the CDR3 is TGCAGCGTTGTGGGGGGGTCTTCGAACATTCAGTACTTC. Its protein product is CSVVGGSSNIQYF.

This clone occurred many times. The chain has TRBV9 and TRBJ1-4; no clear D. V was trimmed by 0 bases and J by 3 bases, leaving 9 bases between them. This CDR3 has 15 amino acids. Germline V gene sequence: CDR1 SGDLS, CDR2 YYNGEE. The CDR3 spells CASSVGELANEKLFF. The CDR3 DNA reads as TGTGCCAGCAGCGTAGGAGAGTTGGCTAATGAAAAACTGTTTTTT.

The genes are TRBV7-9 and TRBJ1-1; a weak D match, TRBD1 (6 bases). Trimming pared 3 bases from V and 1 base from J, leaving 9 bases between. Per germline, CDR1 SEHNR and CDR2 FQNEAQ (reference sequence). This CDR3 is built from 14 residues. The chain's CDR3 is CASSFGQQNTEAFF. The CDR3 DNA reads TGTGCCAGCAGCTTTGGACAGCAGAACACTGAAGCTTTCTTT. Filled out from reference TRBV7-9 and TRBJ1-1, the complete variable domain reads DTGVSQNPRHKITKRGQNVTFRCDPISEHNRLYWYRQTLGQGPEFLTYFQNEAQLEKSRLLSDRFSAERPKGSFSTLEIQRTEQGDSAMYLCASSFGQQNTEAFFGQGTRLTVV.

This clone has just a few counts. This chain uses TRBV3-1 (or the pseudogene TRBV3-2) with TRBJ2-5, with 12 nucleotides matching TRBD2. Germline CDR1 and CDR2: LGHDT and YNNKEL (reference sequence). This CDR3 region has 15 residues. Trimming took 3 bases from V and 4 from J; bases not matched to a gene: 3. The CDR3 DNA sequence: TGTGCCAGCAGCCAGTCACTAGCGGGGGGAGAGACCCAGTACTTC. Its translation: CASSQSLAGGETQYF.

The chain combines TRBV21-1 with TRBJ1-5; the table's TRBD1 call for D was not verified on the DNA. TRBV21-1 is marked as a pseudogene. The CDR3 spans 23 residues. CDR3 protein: CASSSRIVGGQGSIGLSNQPQHF. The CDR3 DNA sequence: TGTGCTAGCAGCAGTCGGATAGTGGGGGGACAGGGGTCGATTGGTTTGAGCAATCAGCCCCAGCATTTT.

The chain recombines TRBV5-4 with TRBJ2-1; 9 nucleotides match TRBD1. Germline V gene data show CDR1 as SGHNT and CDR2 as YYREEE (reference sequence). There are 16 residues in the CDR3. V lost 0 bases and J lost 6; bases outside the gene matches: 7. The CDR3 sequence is CASSLVGQGWGNEQFF. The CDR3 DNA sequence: TGTGCCAGCAGCTTGGTGGGACAGGGTTGGGGCAATGAGCAGTTCTTC.

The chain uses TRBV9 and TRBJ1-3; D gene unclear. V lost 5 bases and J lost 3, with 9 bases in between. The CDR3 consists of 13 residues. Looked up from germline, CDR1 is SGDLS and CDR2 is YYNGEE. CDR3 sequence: CASSFNSGNTIYF. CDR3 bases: TGTGCCAGCAGTTTTAACAGTGGAAACACCATATATTTT. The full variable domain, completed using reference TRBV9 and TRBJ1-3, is DSGVTQTPKHLITATGQRVTLRCSPRSGDLSVYWYQQSLDQGLQFLIQYYNGEERAKGNILERFSAQQFPDLHSELNLSSLELGDSALYFCASSFNSGNTIYFGEGSWLTVV.

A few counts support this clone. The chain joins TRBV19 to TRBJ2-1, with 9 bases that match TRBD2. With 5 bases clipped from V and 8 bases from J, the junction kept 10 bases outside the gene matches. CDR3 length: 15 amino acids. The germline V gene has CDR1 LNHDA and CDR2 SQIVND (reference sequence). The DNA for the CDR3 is TGTGCCAGTAGTCCCCAGGCGGGAGGGCGCCATGAGCAGTTCTTC. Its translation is CASSPQAGGRHEQFF.

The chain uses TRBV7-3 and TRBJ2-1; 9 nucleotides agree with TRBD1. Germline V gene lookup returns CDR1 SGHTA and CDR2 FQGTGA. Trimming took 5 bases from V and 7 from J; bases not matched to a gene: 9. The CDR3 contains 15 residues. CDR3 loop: CASSPGTGSRNEQFF. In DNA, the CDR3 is TGTGCCAGCAGCCCGGGGACAGGGAGTAGAAATGAGCAGTTCTTC.

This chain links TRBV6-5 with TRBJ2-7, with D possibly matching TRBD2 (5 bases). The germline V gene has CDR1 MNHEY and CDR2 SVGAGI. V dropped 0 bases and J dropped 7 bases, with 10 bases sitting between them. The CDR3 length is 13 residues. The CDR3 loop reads CASSYSTTGEQYF. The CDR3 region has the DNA TGTGCCAGCAGTTACTCCACAACGGGGGAGCAGTACTTC.

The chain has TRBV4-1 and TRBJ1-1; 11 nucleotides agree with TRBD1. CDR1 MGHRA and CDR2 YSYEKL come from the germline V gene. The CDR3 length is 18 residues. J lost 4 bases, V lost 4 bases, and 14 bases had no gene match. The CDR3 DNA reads TGCGCCAGCAGCCGGACCCGGGACAGGGGGAAGTTGGGCACTGAAGCTTTCTTT. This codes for CASSRTRDRGKLGTEAFF.

As DNA, the CDR3 is TGTGCCATCAGTGAATCCGGCAGGAACACCGGGGAGCTGTTTTTT. It is translated as CAISESGRNTGELFF. The chain joins TRBV10-3 to TRBJ2-2; D is unclear. Germline V lookup: CDR1 ENHRY, CDR2 SYGVKD. This CDR3 region has 15 residues. Trimming removed 3 bases from V and 1 base from J, with 9 bases in between.

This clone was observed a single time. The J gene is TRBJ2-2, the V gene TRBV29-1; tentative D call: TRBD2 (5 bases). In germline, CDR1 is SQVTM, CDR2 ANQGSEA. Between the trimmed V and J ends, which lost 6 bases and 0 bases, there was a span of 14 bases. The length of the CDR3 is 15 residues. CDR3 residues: CSVRERRSNTGELFF. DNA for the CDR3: TGCAGCGTAAGGGAGAGGAGATCGAACACCGGGGAGCTGTTTTTT.

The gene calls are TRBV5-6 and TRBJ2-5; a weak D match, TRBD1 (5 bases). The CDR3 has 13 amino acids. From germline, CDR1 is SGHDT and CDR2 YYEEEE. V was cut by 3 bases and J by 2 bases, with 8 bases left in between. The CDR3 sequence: CASSWTPQETQYF. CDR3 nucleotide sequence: TGTGCCAGCAGCTGGACACCTCAAGAGACCCAGTACTTC.

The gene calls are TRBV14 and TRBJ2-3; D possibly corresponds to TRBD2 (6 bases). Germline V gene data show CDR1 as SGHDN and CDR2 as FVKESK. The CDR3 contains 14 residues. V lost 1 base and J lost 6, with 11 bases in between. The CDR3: CASSQVGGLDTQYF. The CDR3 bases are TGTGCCAGCAGCCAAGTCGGAGGGTTGGATACGCAGTATTTT.

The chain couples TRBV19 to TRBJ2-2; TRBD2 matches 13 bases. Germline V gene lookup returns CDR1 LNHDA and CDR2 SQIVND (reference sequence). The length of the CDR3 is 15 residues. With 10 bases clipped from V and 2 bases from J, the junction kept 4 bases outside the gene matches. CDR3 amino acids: CAIGTSGINTGELFF. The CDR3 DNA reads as TGTGCCATTGGGACTAGCGGGATTAACACCGGGGAGCTGTTTTTT.